The sequence of this T cell receptor beta chain was determined in a study of response to subunit inactivated influenza vaccine. Study findings and constraints: The study's authors posited that every seasonal influenza vaccination enlists few new T cells.

Per the germline V gene, CDR1 is KGHDR and CDR2 is SFDVKD. This CDR3 contains 14 residues. J lost 0 bases, V lost 7 bases, and 4 bases had no gene match. TCRdb reprocessed the RT-PCR reads with MiXCR, giving one entry per CDR3 protein. Of about 780,000 distinct CDR3 sequences detected, 18% appear once; the ten largest clones hold about a tenth. Comment on this clonotype: Its antigen is currently unknown.

The sequencing used PBMCs from blood, collected less than 6 days after vaccination. J is TRBJ2-7 and V is TRBV24-1; 8 positions match TRBD1. The receptor was isolated from a man aged 50-60 years who received an inactivated influenza vaccine. CDR3 region: CATSAGQGSYEQYF. CDR3 bases: TGTGCCACCAGCGCAGGACAGGGCTCCTACGAGCAGTACTTC.